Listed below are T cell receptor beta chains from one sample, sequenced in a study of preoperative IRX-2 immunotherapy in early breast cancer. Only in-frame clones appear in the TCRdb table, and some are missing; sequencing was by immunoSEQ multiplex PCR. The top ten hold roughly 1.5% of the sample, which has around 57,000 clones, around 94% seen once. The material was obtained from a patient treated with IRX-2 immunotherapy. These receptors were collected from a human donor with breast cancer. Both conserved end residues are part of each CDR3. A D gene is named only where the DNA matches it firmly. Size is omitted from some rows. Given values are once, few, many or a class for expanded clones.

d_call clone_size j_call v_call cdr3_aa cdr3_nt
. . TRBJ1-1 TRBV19 CASSIFTGSEAFF TGTGCCAGTAGTATCTTCACAGGGTCTGAAGCTTTCTTT
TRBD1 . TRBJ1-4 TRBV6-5 CASSSGTVNEKLFF TGTGCCAGCAGCTCCGGGACAGTCAATGAAAAACTGTTTTTT
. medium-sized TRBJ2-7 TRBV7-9 CASSPRGPYEQYF TGTGCCAGCAGCCCCAGGGGTCCCTACGAGCAGTACTTC
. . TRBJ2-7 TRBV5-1 CASSLVQGLGNEQYF TGCGCCAGCAGCTTGGTGCAGGGGTTGGGAAACGAGCAGTACTTC
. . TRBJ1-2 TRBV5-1 CASSLAQLNYGYTF TGCGCCAGCAGCTTGGCACAACTTAACTATGGCTACACCTTC
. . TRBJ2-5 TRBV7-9 CASSLQGGFQETQYF TGTGCCAGCAGCTTACAGGGGGGCTTCCAAGAGACCCAGTACTTC
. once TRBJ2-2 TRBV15 CATSWRGTGELFF TGTGCCACCAGCTGGCGCGGCACCGGGGAGCTGTTTTTT
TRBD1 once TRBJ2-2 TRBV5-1 CASSLRGQSNTGELFF TGCGCCAGCAGCTTGAGGGGACAGAGCAACACCGGGGAGCTGTTTTTT
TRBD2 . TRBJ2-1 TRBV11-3 CASSKRGASGSSDNEQFF TGTGCCAGCAGCAAACGAGGGGCTAGCGGGAGCTCGGACAATGAGCAGTTCTTC
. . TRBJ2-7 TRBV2 CAGRASSYEQYF TGTGCCGGCCGAGCCAGCTCCTACGAGCAGTACTTC
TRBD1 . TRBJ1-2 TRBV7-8 CASSLGGQGPIGYTF TGTGCCAGCAGCTTAGGGGGACAGGGGCCCATAGGCTACACCTTC
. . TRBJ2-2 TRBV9 CASSVQLARGRELFF TGTGCCAGCAGCGTACAGCTAGCGCGGGGCCGGGAGCTGTTTTTT
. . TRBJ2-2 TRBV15 CATSRVGAPVGELFF TGTGCCACCAGCAGAGTGGGGGCCCCCGTCGGGGAGCTGTTTTTT
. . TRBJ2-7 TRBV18 CASSRPSSYEQYF TGTGCCAGCTCACGACCTAGCTCCTACGAGCAGTACTTC
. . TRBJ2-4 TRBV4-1 CASSQSLENIQYF TGCGCCAGCAGCCAGTCCCTAGAAAACATTCAGTACTTC
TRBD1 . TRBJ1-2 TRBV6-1 CASSEYDRGVFNYGYTF TGTGCCAGCAGTGAATACGACAGGGGCGTCTTTAATTATGGCTACACCTTC
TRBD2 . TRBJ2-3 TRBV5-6 CASSLGGGTQYF TGTGCCAGCAGCTTGGGCGGGGGTACGCAGTATTTT
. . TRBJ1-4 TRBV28 CASKRVGTNEKLFF TGTGCCAGCAAAAGGGTTGGAACTAATGAAAAACTGTTTTTT
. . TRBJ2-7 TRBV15 CATSRGLSRYEQYF TGTGCCACCAGCAGAGGGCTTTCCCGTTACGAGCAGTACTTC
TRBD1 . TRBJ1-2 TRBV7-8 CASSSTGGGGYTF TGTGCCAGCAGCTCCACAGGGGGAGGCGGCTACACCTTC
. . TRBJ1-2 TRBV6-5 CASRPGGQRNYGYTF TGTGCCAGCAGACCCGGTGGACAGAGGAACTATGGCTACACCTTC
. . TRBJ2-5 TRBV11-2 CASSLAAGASKETQYF TGTGCCAGCAGCTTAGCGGCGGGGGCGTCGAAAGAGACCCAGTACTTC
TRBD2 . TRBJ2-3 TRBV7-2 CASSVSGRADADTQYF TGTGCCAGCAGCGTGAGCGGGAGGGCCGATGCAGATACGCAGTATTTT
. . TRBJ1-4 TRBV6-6 CASKLMATNEKLFF TGTGCCAGCAAACTCATGGCAACTAATGAAAAACTGTTTTTT
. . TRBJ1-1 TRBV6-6 CASSLGAGRAFF TGTGCCAGCAGTTTAGGGGCGGGGCGAGCTTTCTTT
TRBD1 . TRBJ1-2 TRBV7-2 CASSPPGQRLYGYTF TGTGCCAGCAGCCCGCCGGGACAGAGATTATATGGCTACACCTTC
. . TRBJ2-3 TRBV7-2 CASSLAPGSDTQYF TGTGCCAGCAGCTTAGCGCCAGGGTCGGATACGCAGTATTTT
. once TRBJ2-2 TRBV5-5 CASSLWGSGELFF TGTGCCAGCAGCTTGTGGGGTTCCGGGGAGCTGTTTTTT
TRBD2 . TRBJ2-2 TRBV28 CASSLWGLAGGIGELFF TGTGCCAGCAGTTTATGGGGACTAGCGGGAGGGATCGGGGAGCTGTTTTTT
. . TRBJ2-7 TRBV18 CASSPQRTYLGDEQYF TGTGCCAGCTCACCCCAGCGGACATACCTTGGGGACGAGCAGTACTTC
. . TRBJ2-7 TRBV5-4 CASSRTSSYEQYF TGTGCCAGCAGCAGGACAAGCTCCTACGAGCAGTACTTC
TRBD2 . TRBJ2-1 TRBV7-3 CASSPGRAAYNEQFF TGTGCCAGCAGCCCCGGGAGGGCGGCCTACAATGAGCAGTTCTTC
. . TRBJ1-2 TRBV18 CASSPSRLSGYTF TGTGCCAGCTCACCAAGCAGGTTAAGTGGCTACACCTTC
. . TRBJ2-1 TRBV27 CASRNSIYNEQFF TGTGCCAGCAGAAATTCAATCTACAATGAGCAGTTCTTC
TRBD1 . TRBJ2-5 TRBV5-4 CASSHPGQGRETQYF TGTGCCAGCAGTCATCCGGGACAGGGGCGGGAGACCCAGTACTTC
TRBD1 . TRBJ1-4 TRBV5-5 CASSLVWGQGGEKLFF TGTGCCAGCAGCTTGGTTTGGGGACAGGGGGGTGAAAAACTGTTTTTT
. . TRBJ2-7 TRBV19 CASSPLLTGTLPFYEQYF TGTGCCAGTAGTCCCCTATTAACCGGGACACTACCCTTCTACGAGCAGTACTTC
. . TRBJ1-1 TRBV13 CASSFNGAEAFF TGTGCCAGCAGCTTCAATGGGGCTGAAGCTTTCTTT
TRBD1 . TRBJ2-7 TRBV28 CASSRGQGPQEQYF TGTGCCAGCAGCCGAGGACAGGGCCCTCAAGAGCAGTACTTC
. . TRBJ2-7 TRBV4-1 CASSQDRATIGYEQYF TGCGCCAGCAGCCAAGATCGGGCTACCATAGGCTACGAGCAGTACTTC
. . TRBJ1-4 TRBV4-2 CASSFYRDGEKLFF TGTGCCAGCAGCTTCTACAGGGATGGGGAAAAACTGTTTTTT
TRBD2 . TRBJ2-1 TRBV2 CASSRLAGGNEQFF TGTGCCAGCAGTCGGCTAGCGGGTGGCAATGAGCAGTTCTTC
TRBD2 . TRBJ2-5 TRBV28 CASSPGTSGLETQYF TGTGCCAGCAGCCCCGGGACTAGCGGGTTGGAGACCCAGTACTTC
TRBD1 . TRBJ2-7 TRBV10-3 CAISESGRQGSYEQYF TGTGCCATCAGTGAGTCGGGGAGACAGGGGTCCTACGAGCAGTACTTC
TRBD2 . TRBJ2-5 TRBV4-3 CASSHGLAGGRLGETQYF TGCGCCAGCAGCCACGGACTAGCGGGGGGGAGGCTTGGAGAGACCCAGTACTTC
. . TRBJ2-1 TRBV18 CASSKPGRMAQDNEQFF TGTGCCAGCTCTAAACCGGGTCGGATGGCCCAAGACAATGAGCAGTTCTTC
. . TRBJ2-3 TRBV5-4 CASSSGPNVGGDTQYF TGTGCCAGCAGCTCGGGACCGAATGTGGGTGGGGATACGCAGTATTTT
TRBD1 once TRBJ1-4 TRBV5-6 CASSWGQGDEKLFF TGTGCCAGCAGCTGGGGACAGGGGGATGAAAAACTGTTTTTT
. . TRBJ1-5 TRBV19 CASSKSWGAYSNQPQHF TGTGCCAGTAGCAAATCTTGGGGGGCGTATAGCAATCAGCCCCAGCATTTT
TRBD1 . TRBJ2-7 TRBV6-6 CASSYSDRGSYEQYF TGTGCCAGCAGTTACTCGGACAGGGGCTCCTACGAGCAGTACTTC
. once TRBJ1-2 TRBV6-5 CASSARGFEGYTF TGTGCCAGCAGCGCAAGGGGGTTTGAGGGCTACACCTTC
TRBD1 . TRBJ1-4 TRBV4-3 CASSGQGEINEKLFF TGCGCCAGCAGCGGACAGGGGGAAATTAATGAAAAACTGTTTTTT